The entry below describes one T cell receptor (beta chain). The data were obtained in a study of blood T cell repertoires in COVID-19. The length of the CDR3 is 17 residues. Trimming stripped 4 bases from V and 3 bases from J, with 21 bases between. The V gene's germline CDR1 is KGHSH and CDR2 LQKENI. Original handling: Using reference gene primer amplification, nucleated cell counts were estimated. TCRdb's copy holds only in-frame clones and misses some; the assay was immunoSEQ multiplex PCR. Clonal size and the V and J genes are those of that table, whereas D and trimming came from the DNA. The data hold around 330,000 clones, with around 90% observed a single time.

The rearrangement uses TRBV18 and TRBJ1-1, with D maybe TRBD1 (5 bases). The material sequenced was PBMCs or T cells enriched from blood (not recorded which). This receptor was taken from a man aged 55-75 years who had recovered from COVID-19. CDR3 DNA sequence: TGTGCCAGCTCACGAGGGACTTCTTCTTTGGGGGACACTGAAGCTTTCTTT. Amino acids: CASSRGTSSLGDTEAFF.